These T cell receptor beta chains were read from a single sample in a study of blood T cell repertoires in COVID-19. TCRdb keeps only in-frame clones here, not all; method: immunoSEQ multiplex PCR. The sample contains 160,000 or so clones, 80% to 90% of which appear only once. The sample consisted of peripheral blood. The receptors were sampled from a man aged 60 to 75 with acute or convalescent COVID-19. CDR3s include the opening cysteine and the closing phenylalanine or tryptophan. A D gene is named only where the DNA matches it firmly. Rows give clone size only sometimes, using once, few, many, or a class for an expanded clone.

-	-	TRBV6-6	TRBJ1-1	TGTGCCAGCAGTTACACTATGCCAGGGCGTTACACTGAAGCTTTCTTT	CASSYTMPGRYTEAFF
-	-	TRBV2	TRBJ1-1	TGTGCCAGCACCCCGACGGAGGCGAACACTGAAGCTTTCTTT	CASTPTEANTEAFF
-	-	TRBV7-2	TRBJ1-5	TGTGCCAGCAGCTTGTCAGGGTACGGGCTCCAGCCCCAGCATTTT	CASSLSGYGLQPQHF
-	-	TRBV2	TRBJ2-5	TGTGCCAGCAGTGAACGTGGGCAGGCCCTGGGGACCCAGTACTTC	CASSERGQALGTQYF
-	TRBD2	TRBV5-1	TRBJ2-1	TGCGCCAGCAGCTTCATAGCGGGGGGCGGGACTGTACCGTTCTTC	CASSFIAGGGTVPFF
-	-	TRBV12-3/TRBV12-4	TRBJ1-5	TGTGCCAGCAGTTTTGGAGAACAGCCCCAGCATTTT	CASSFGEQPQHF
-	-	TRBV7-9	TRBJ2-7	TGTGCCAGCAGCTTGGCTAGCCCCACAACCTACGAGCAGTACTTC	CASSLASPTTYEQYF
-	TRBD1	TRBV7-8	TRBJ1-5	TGTGCCAGCAGCGGGACAGGGTTTCAGCCCCAGCATTTT	CASSGTGFQPQHF
once	TRBD1	TRBV6-6	TRBJ1-4	TGTGCCAGCAGTTACATAACCGGACAGGGGGAAAAACTGTTTTTT	CASSYITGQGEKLFF
-	-	TRBV15	TRBJ1-1	TGTGCCACCAGTGTAGTTGGGAGCGGCACTGAAGCTTTCTTT	CATSVVGSGTEAFF
-	-	TRBV5-4	TRBJ2-5	TGTGCCAGCAGCTGGGGGCGTGGGCAGGGAAAAGAGACCCAGTACTTC	CASSWGRGQGKETQYF
-	-	TRBV12-3/TRBV12-4	TRBJ1-4	TGTGCCAGCAGTCCTTTTAATGAAAAACTGTTTTTT	CASSPFNEKLFF
-	-	TRBV5-1	TRBJ2-6	TGCGCCAGCAGCCGCGACAGACACTCTGGGGCCAACGTCCTGACTTTC	CASSRDRHSGANVLTF